This T cell receptor (beta chain) is from a study of T cell changes during pregnancy in multiple sclerosis. This table comes from immunoSEQ multiplex PCR, and its TCRdb copy is limited to in-frame clones, with some not included. Among over 40,000 clones listed, over 75% were seen once. The length of the CDR3 is 18 residues. Trimming took off 0 bases at V and 0 bases at J, with 19 bases between the two ends. In germline, CDR1 is SGDLS, CDR2 YYNGEE. The V and J genes are TRBV9 and TRBJ2-7; D unresolved. This receptor was taken from a female donor in good health, enrolled as a control in a pregnancy study. This specimen consisted of peripheral blood, obtained in the first trimester of pregnancy. The CDR3 loop reads CASSVDAPTTQRSYEQYF. The CDR3 DNA follows: TGTGCCAGCAGCGTAGACGCCCCCACTACCCAACGCTCCTACGAGCAGTACTTC.